Below are 16 T cell receptor beta chains sequenced from a single sample in a study of cytomegalovirus exposure and HLA in healthy donors (dated by TCRdb to about 2017). Libraries came from the immunoSEQ multiplex PCR assay. For the multiplex PCR, a mixture combining 60 forward primers for TCR Vbeta segments and 13 reverse primers for TCR Jbeta segments was used. This is the immuneACCESS table as TCRdb keeps it, with only in-frame sequences that have V and J called. A part of the clones is gone; compared with another copy, unresolved V genes explain less than half, and the rest is unexplained. The sample includes approximately 110,000 clones, with less than 85% observed a single time. The ten biggest clones cover 8.2% of the sample. The sequenced sample was PBMCs. All receptors derive from a middle-aged man in good health and CMV-seropositive.

CDR3 sequence: CASSQGGNSDTQYF. The CDR3 DNA reads TGTGCCAGCAGCCAAGGAGGAAATTCAGATACGCAGTATTTT. The chain links TRBV4-2 to TRBJ2-3; D remains unclear. CDR1 and CDR2 (germline): LGHNA, YNFKEQ. V was cut by 1 base and J by 4 bases, with 9 bases left in between. The CDR3 runs 14 residues.

This clone has more than one count but fewer than ten. J is TRBJ1-1 and V is TRBV29-1, with D unresolved. The CDR3 covers 11 residues. CDR1 is SQVTM and CDR2 is ANQGSEA in the germline V gene. Trimming took off 5 bases at V and 6 bases at J, with 10 bases between the two ends. The CDR3 DNA reads as TGCAGCGTTCGACAAAACTCTGAAGCTTTCTTT. It translates to CSVRQNSEAFF.

The genes are TRBV7-2 and TRBJ2-5; D call uncertain. Germline V CDR1 and CDR2: SGHTA, FQGNSA. V was pared by 5 bases and J by 5 bases, with 15 bases between. This CDR3 has 14 residues. Here the CDR3 DNA reads TGTGCCAGCAGCCCACGGCGGAACGGGGAGACCCAGTACTTC. Amino acids: CASSPRRNGETQYF.

This clone came up once. The J gene is TRBJ2-3, the V gene TRBV18, with D perhaps matching TRBD2 (5 bases). Germline assignment: CDR1 KGHSH and CDR2 LQKENI. There are 15 residues in the CDR3. Trimming took 2 bases from V and 0 from J, leaving 9 bases between them. In nucleotides, the CDR3 is TGTGCCAGCTCACCATCGCGGACTAGCACAGATACGCAGTATTTT. This sequence encodes CASSPSRTSTDTQYF.

This clone was counted once. The J gene is TRBJ2-1, the V gene TRBV7-2; tentatively, D is TRBD1 (6 bases). CDR3 size: 14 residues. V lost 4 bases and J lost 7, with 14 bases in between. Germline lookup yields CDR1 SGHTA and CDR2 FQGNSA. CDR3 loop: CASSSRGRGNEQFF. The CDR3 DNA follows: TGTGCCAGCAGCTCCAGGGGAAGAGGGAATGAGCAGTTCTTC.

The chain couples TRBV7-9 to TRBJ2-1; 10 bases match TRBD1. Looked up from germline, CDR1 is SEHNR and CDR2 is FQNEAQ (reference sequence). V gave up 8 bases and J gave up 8 bases; unmatched junction bases: 12. The CDR3 spans 15 residues. The CDR3 DNA reads TGTGCCAGCCTCACTCGGGACAGGGGTCGTGATGAGCAGTTCTTC. It is translated as CASLTRDRGRDEQFF.

The J gene is TRBJ1-1, the V gene TRBV5-4, with D possibly matching TRBD1 (6 bases). The ends were cut back, 4 bases at V and 6 bases at J, with 19 bases in the middle. The CDR3 contains 15 residues. Germline values: CDR1 SGHNT, CDR2 YYREEE (reference sequence). The CDR3: CASSAESQGTPEAFF. For the CDR3, the DNA is TGTGCCAGCAGCGCCGAATCTCAGGGGACCCCTGAAGCTTTCTTT.

This chain links TRBV6-1 with TRBJ2-4; TRBD2 agrees at 10 bases. The CDR3 contains 18 residues. CDR1 is MNHNS and CDR2 is SASEGT in the germline V gene. The ends lost 2 bases at V and 0 bases at J; junction bases unmatched: 7. For the CDR3, the DNA is TGTGCCAGCAGTGAACAACTAGCGGGGACACTAGCCAAAAACATTCAGTACTTC. It is translated as CASSEQLAGTLAKNIQYF.

This sequence joins TRBV5-1 and TRBJ2-6, with TRBD1 identical over 9 bases. The CDR3 totals 17 residues. Looked up from germline, CDR1 is SGHRS and CDR2 is YFSETQ. V lost 0 bases and J lost 4; bases outside the gene matches: 5. The CDR3 nucleotides are TGCGCCAGCAGCTTGGTTACAGGGGGCGCCGGGGCCAACGTCCTGACTTTC. Its translation: CASSLVTGGAGANVLTF.

The chain joins TRBV6-1 to TRBJ1-2; 8 bases match TRBD1. This CDR3 has 15 amino acids. Germline values: CDR1 MNHNS, CDR2 SASEGT. V lost 2 bases to trimming and J lost 2 bases; unmatched junction nucleotides: 4. The CDR3 region is CASSEWTGSNYGYTF. DNA for the CDR3: TGTGCCAGCAGTGAATGGACAGGGTCCAACTATGGCTACACCTTC.

The chain couples TRBV4-3 to TRBJ2-1, with 8 bases matching TRBD2. CDR1 LGHNA and CDR2 YSLEER come from the germline V gene. The CDR3 runs to 16 residues. The junction had 2 bases not matched to a gene; V was cut back by 1 base and J by 0 bases. CDR3 DNA: TGCGCCAGCAGCCAAGGCGGGGGGAGCTCCTACAATGAGCAGTTCTTC. Residues: CASSQGGGSSYNEQFF.

V and J are TRBV30 and TRBJ1-2; TRBD1 aligns across 11 bases. Losses at the gene ends were 3 bases for V and 5 bases for J; bases not matched to a gene: 11. The germline V gene has CDR1 GTSNPN and CDR2 SVGIG (reference sequence). The CDR3 is made up of 16 amino acids. This chain's CDR3 is CAWRLHSGTGGYGYTF. The DNA for the CDR3 is TGTGCCTGGAGACTCCACTCCGGGACAGGGGGGTATGGCTACACCTTC.

This clone is termed medium-sized. The J gene is TRBJ2-7, the V gene TRBV6-5, with D possibly matching TRBD1 (6 bases). The germline CDR1 and CDR2 sequences are MNHEY and SVGAGI. The CDR3 covers 15 residues. The ends were cut back, 4 bases at V and 2 bases at J, with 15 bases in the middle. The DNA of the CDR3 is TGTGCCAGCAGTTCCCTGCAGGGGAACCCCTACGAGCAGTACTTC. Protein: CASSSLQGNPYEQYF.

This clone was counted a few times. This chain uses TRBV19 with TRBJ1-6; TRBD1 matches at 8 bases. Germline V gene lookup returns CDR1 LNHDA and CDR2 SQIVND (reference sequence). There are 16 residues in the CDR3. Germline trimming cut 6 bases from V and 6 bases from J; bases unmatched to any gene: 10. This CDR3 is CASRGNRDRINSPLHF. DNA for the CDR3: TGTGCCAGTAGGGGCAACCGGGACAGGATTAATTCACCCCTCCACTTT.

This clone has more than one count but fewer than ten. CDR3 nucleotides: TGTGCCAGCACTCGGGACAGGGGATATCAGCCCCAGCATTTT. This gives the protein CASTRDRGYQPQHF. This sequence joins TRBV6-1 and TRBJ1-5, with 10 positions matching TRBD1. Germline V gives CDR1 MNHNS, CDR2 SASEGT. Trimming cost V 7 bases and J 5 bases; bases outside gene matches: 5. The CDR3 runs to 14 residues.

This rearrangement joins TRBV5-6 to TRBJ1-3; the match to TRBD1 covers 8 bases. The CDR3 is 15 residues long. In germline, CDR1 is SGHDT, CDR2 YYEEEE. V lost 1 base to trimming and J lost 3 bases; unmatched junction nucleotides: 3. CDR3: CASSLTGGDGNTIYF. The CDR3 nucleotides read TGTGCCAGCAGCTTGACAGGGGGAGATGGAAACACCATATATTTT. Complete variable domain (other parts from reference TRBV5-6 and TRBJ1-3): DAGVTQSPTHLIKTRGQQVTLRCSPKSGHDTVSWYQQALGQGPQFIFQYYEEEERQRGNFPDRFSGHQFPNYSSELNVNALLLGDSALYLCASSLTGGDGNTIYFGEGSWLTVV.